This paragraph reports one TCR beta chain. The antigen remains unidentified. These data come from a study of Ad26.COV2.S vaccination and SARS-CoV-2 variants. Study-wide points: An underestimation of total T cell responses may have resulted from the TCR breadth and depth analyses. Placebo and vaccine recipients had non-spike TCR breadth that was similar.

Treatment of the sample: some 20 received Ad26.COV2.S at low or high dose, single or two shots; a few received placebo; per-sample allocation not given. Collection of samples fell on day 63 after the first vaccine or placebo injection. An 18-55-year-old adult in Boston served as donor. Clones were read by immunoSEQ multiplex PCR, and TCRdb kept only the in-frame ones, dropping some. The profile shows 300,000 to 350,000 clones, 75% to 90% of them singletons. The CDR3 extends over 15 amino acids. In germline, CDR1 is SGHAT, CDR2 FQNNGV. V was pared by 5 bases and J by 4 bases, with 17 bases between. The TCR was taken from a person aged 18-60 years who received the Ad26.COV2.S COVID-19 vaccine or a placebo. The sample consisted of peripheral blood, taken in a trial of Ad26.COV2.S vaccine versus placebo. The chain joins TRBV11-2 to TRBJ1-1; no clear D. CDR3 in DNA: TGTGCCAGCAGCGCCCAGTTGTTTGGAGGCACTGAAGCTTTCTTT. Residues: CASSAQLFGGTEAFF.